This T cell receptor beta chain was captured by sequencing in a study of a mutant IDH1 vaccine in newly diagnosed glioma (dated by TCRdb to the early 2020s). Describing the broader study: Vaccination began 4-6 weeks after radiotherapy alone, or alongside temozolomide cycles in the chemotherapy-containing groups. Prior to enrollment, standard therapy consisting of radiotherapy alone, temozolomide alone, or radiochemotherapy with temozolomide had been administered to patients, with the combination being received by most patients. Peripheral blood was collected at six visits: V03 (baseline), V05, V07, V10, V12 and V13. Longitudinal TCRB deep sequencing was done for fewer than 30 treated patients, wherever samples were available for exploratory analyses. Of the roughly 34 treated patients, approximately 62% were male and approximately 40% were female, and the mean age was approximately 41 years. Visit V12 was the week-35 safety follow-up and visit V13 was the week-47 end of study.

Study-wide conclusions, independent of this receptor: It was noted by the authors that analyses of patient blood samples could not be reproduced owing to sample limitations. Immune responses induced by the vaccine were seen in over 80% of patients across multiple MHC alleles. PBMC samples for TCRB deep sequencing were selected based on availability. Pseudoprogression seemed to be unrelated to changes in the top peripheral T cell clonotypes found by TCRB sequencing.

Comment on this clone: The specificity of this receptor is unknown. No clone much larger than this one lies a single base away; base qualities are absent.

In the germline V gene, CDR1 corresponds to SGHTA and CDR2 to FQGNSA. CDR3 length: 17 amino acids, cysteine to phenylalanine. CDR3 DNA is the only sequence kept; it has 51 bases, read in frame from the first base. V ends up 5 bases short and J 0 bases short, with an unmatched junction base count of 6. According to the study, the label for this sample's time point signals: week 47, end of study. Each vaccine dose, consisting of 300 ug of a 20-mer mutant IDH1 peptide in Montanide, was administered subcutaneously with topical imiquimod. Across visits V03 through V10, patients got a total of eight vaccinations, given in weeks 1, 3, 5, 7, 11, 15, 19 and 23. The donors had newly diagnosed IDH1-mutant astrocytomas of WHO grade 3 or 4 that showed loss of nuclear ATRX. The samples were drawn from NOA16, a multicentre, single-arm, open-label phase I trial in Germany that tested a mutant IDH1 peptide vaccine in humans for the first time. The DNeasy Blood and Tissue Kit was used to extract genomic DNA from EDTA blood for TCRB sequencing.

The library was built by means of the immunoSEQ multiplex PCR assay. Rearranged TCR beta chain sequences were amplified with the hsTCRB Kit following the manufacturer's protocol. Sequencing of TCRB libraries was carried out on an Illumina MiSeq. Regarding the original processing steps: Demultiplexing, trimming and gene mapping were performed with the kit vendor's proprietary platform. In TCRdb, the immuneACCESS table is reduced to in-frame sequences with V and J assigned. These tables do not hold every clone; where another copy was compared, an unresolved V gene accounts for under half, and the others remain unexplained. The DNA gave D and trimming, while V, J and clone size come from that table. In all, the sample holds 9,500 to 12,000 clones, and around 81% of those were seen once. The ten largest account for over 15% of the sample.

This receptor was obtained from a man aged 30 to 39 with glioma. The chain joins TRBV7-2 to TRBJ2-3; 12 bases in between match TRBD2. The material was PBMCs, obtained from a glioma patient whose treatment included an IDH1 peptide vaccine. The base sequence is TGTGCCAGCAGCCGCTGGACTAGCGGGGTTAGCACAGATACGCAGTATTTT. It translates as CASSRWTSGVSTDTQYF.